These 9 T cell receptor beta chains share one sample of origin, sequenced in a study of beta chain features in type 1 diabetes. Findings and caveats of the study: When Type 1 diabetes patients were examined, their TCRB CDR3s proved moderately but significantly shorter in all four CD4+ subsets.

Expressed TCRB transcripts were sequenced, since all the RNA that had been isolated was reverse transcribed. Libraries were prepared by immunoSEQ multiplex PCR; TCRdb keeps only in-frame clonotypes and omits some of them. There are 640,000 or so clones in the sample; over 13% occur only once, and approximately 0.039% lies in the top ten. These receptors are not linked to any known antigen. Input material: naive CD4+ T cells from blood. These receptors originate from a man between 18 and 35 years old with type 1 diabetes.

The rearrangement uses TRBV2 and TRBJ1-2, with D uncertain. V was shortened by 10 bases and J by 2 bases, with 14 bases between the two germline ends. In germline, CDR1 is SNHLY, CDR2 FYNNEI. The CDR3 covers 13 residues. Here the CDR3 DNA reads TGTGCCACCGGGTCAGCAGCCAACTATGGCTACACCTTC. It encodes CATGSAANYGYTF.

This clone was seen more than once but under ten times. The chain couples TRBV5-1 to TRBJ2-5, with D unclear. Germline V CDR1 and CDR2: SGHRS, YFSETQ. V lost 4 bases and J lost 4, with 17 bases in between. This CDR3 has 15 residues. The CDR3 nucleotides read TGCGCCAGCAGCCCCCCGGATGGGCCTGGAGAGACCCAGTACTTC. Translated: CASSPPDGPGETQYF.

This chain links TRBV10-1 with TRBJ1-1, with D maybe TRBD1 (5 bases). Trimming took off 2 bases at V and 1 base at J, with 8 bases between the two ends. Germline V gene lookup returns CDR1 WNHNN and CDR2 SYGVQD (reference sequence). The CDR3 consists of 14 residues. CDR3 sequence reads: CASSEEGRNTEAFF. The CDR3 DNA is TGCGCCAGCAGTGAGGAGGGGAGGAACACTGAAGCTTTCTTT.

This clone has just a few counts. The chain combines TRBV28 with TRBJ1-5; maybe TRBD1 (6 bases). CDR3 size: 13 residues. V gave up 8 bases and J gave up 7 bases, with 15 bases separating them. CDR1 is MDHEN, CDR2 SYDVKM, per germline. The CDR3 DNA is TGTGCCAGCCTCGAGGGGGTAAGACAGCCCCAGCATTTT. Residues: CASLEGVRQPQHF. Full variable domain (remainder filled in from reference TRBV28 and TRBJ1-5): DVKVTQSSRYLVKRTGEKVFLECVQDMDHENMFWYRQDPGLGLRLIYFSYDVKMKEKGDIPEGYSVSREKKERFSLILESASTNQTSMYLCASLEGVRQPQHFGDGTRLSIL.

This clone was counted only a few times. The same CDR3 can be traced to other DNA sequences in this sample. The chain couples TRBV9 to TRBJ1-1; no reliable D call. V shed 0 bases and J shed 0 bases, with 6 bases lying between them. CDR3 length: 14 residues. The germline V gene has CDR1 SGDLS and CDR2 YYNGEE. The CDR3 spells CASSVAGMNTEAFF. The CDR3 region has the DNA TGTGCCAGCAGCGTAGCAGGTATGAACACTGAAGCTTTCTTT.

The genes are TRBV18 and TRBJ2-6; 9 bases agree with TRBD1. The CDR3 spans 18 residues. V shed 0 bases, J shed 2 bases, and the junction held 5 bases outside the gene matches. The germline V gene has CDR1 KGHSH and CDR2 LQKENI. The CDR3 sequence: CASSPPAQGAAGANVLTF. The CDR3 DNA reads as TGTGCCAGCTCACCACCGGCACAGGGGGCTGCTGGGGCCAACGTCCTGACTTTC. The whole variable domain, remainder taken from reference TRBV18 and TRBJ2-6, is NAGVMQNPRHLVRRRGQEARLRCSPMKGHSHVYWYRQLPEEGLKFMVYLQKENIIDESGMPKERFSAEFPKEGPSILRIQQVVRGDSAAYFCASSPPAQGAAGANVLTFGAGSRLTVL.

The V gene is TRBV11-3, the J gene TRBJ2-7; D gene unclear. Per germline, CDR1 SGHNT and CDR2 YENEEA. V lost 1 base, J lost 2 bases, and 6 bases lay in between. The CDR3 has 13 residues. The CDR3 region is CASSLGGTYEQYF. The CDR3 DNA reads TGTGCCAGCAGCTTAGGGGGTACCTACGAGCAGTACTTC.

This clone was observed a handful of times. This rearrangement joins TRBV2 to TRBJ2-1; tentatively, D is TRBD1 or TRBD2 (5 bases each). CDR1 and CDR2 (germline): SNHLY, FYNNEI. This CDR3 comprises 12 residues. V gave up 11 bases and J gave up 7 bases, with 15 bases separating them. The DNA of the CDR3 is TGTGCCTCCCCGAAAGAGGGGAATGAGCAGTTCTTC. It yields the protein CASPKEGNEQFF.

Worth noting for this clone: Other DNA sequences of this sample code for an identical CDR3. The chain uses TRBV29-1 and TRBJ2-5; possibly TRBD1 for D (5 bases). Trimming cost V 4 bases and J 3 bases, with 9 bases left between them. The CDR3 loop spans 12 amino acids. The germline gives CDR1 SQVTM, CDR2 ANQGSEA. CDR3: CSVARVEETQYF. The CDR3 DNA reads TGCAGCGTTGCCAGGGTGGAAGAGACCCAGTACTTC.